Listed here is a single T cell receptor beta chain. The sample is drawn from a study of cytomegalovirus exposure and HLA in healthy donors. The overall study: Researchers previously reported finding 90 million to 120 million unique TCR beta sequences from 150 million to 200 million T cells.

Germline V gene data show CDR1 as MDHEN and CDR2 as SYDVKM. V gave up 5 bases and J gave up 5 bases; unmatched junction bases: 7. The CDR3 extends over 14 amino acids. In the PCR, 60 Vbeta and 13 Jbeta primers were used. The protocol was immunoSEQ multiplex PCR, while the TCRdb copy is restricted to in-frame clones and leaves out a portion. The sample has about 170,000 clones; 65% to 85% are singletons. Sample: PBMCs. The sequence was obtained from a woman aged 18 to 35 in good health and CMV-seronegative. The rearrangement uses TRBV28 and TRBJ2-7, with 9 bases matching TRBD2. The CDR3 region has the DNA TGTGCCAGCAGTGTAGCGGGGGCCGGGGACGAGCAGTACTTC. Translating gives CASSVAGAGDEQYF. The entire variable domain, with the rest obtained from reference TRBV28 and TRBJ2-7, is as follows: DVKVTQSSRYLVKRTGEKVFLECVQDMDHENMFWYRQDPGLGLRLIYFSYDVKMKEKGDIPEGYSVSREKKERFSLILESASTNQTSMYLCASSVAGAGDEQYFGPGTRLTVT.